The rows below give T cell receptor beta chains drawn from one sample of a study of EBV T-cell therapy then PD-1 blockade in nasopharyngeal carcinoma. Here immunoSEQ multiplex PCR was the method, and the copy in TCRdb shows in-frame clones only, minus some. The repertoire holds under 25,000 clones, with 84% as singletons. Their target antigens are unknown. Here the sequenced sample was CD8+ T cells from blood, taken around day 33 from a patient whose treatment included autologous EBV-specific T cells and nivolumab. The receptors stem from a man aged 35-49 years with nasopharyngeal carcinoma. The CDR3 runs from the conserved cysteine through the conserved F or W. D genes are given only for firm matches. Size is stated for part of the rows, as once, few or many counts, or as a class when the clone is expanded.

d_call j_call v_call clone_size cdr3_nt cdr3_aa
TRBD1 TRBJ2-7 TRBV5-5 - TGTGCCAGCAGCTTGGAGGGACAGACTCCCTACGAGCAGTACTTC CASSLEGQTPYEQYF
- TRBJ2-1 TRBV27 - TGTGCCAGCAGTTTATCAGGGGCCCCCTGGAATGAGCAGTTCTTC CASSLSGAPWNEQFF
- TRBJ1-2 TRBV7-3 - TGTGCCAGCAGCCCAACGGGAGGGCCAGGGGATGGCTACACCTTC CASSPTGGPGDGYTF
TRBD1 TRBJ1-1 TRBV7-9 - TGTGCCAGCAGCACGGACAGGGGGCGGAGGGACACTGAAGCTTTCTTT CASSTDRGRRDTEAFF
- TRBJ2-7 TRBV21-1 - TGTGCCAGCAGCAAAGAGGGTATGGAGGATTACGAGCAGTACTTC CASSKEGMEDYEQYF
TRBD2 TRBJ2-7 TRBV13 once TGTGCCAGCAGCATAGGACTAGCCTACGAGCAGTACTTC CASSIGLAYEQYF
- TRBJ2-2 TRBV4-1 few TGCGCCAGCAGCCAAGTCGGACGGGTGGAGCTGTTTTTT CASSQVGRVELFF
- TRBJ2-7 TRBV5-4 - TGTGCCAGCAGCTTGCTCCCCTACGAGCAGTACTTC CASSLLPYEQYF
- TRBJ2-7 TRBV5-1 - TGCGCCAGCAGCTTGAATCTGGGCCCCCATTACGAGCAGTACTTC CASSLNLGPHYEQYF
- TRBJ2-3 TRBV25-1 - TGTGCCAGCAGTGACCCCCAATTATATGATACGCAGTATTTT CASSDPQLYDTQYF
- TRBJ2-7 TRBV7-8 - TGTGCCAGCAGCCTACTACAGGCTTCCTACGAGCAGTACTTC CASSLLQASYEQYF
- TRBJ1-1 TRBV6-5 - TGTGCCAGCAGTTACGTCGCAGGGAGCAACACTGAAGCTTTCTTT CASSYVAGSNTEAFF
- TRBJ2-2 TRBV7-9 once TGTGCCAGCAGCTCCGGGGACATCGCGAACACCGGGGAGCTGTTTTTT CASSSGDIANTGELFF
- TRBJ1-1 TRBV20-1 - TGCAGTGCCCCCCTGAACACTGAAGCTTTCTTT CSAPLNTEAFF
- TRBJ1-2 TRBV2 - TGTGCCAGCAGTGTCGCAGGGAACGGCTACACCTTC CASSVAGNGYTF
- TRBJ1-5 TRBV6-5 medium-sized TGTGCCAGCAGTATCGTAGGGGGTATCCAGCATTTT CASSIVGGIQHF
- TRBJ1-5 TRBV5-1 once TGCGCCAGCAGCCCGGAGGGGAGCGGTCAGCCCCAGCATTTT CASSPEGSGQPQHF
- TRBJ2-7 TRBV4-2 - TGTGCCAGCAGCCATATAGGACAGACTTACGAGCAGTACTTC CASSHIGQTYEQYF
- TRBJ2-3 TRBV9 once TGTGCCAGCAGCTCCCCGCTGCGTAGCACAGATACGCAGTATTTT CASSSPLRSTDTQYF
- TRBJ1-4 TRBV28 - TGTGCCAGCCGGACAGAAGAGGAGAGAGAAAAACTGTTTTTT CASRTEEEREKLFF
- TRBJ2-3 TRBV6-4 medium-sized TGTGCCAGCAGTGACTCGGCCGACAGCGCGCAGTATTTT CASSDSADSAQYF
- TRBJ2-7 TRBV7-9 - TGTGCCAGCAGCCAACCACAGGGTATAGGCGAGCAGTACTTC CASSQPQGIGEQYF
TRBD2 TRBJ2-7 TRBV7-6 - TGTGCCAGCAGCCCCCGGGAGGGGTCTTACGAGCAGTACTTC CASSPREGSYEQYF
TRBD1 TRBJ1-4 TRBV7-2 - TGTGCCAGCAGGCGGGACAGGGGGCTGAATGAAAAACTGTTTTTT CASRRDRGLNEKLFF
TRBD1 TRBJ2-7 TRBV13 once TGTGCCAGCAGCTTAGGCCGGTTGGGGACAGAGTCCGACGAGCAGTACTTC CASSLGRLGTESDEQYF
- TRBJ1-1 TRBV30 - TGTGCCTGGAGTGTAGTCGGTGGAGGGGCCACTGAAGCTTTCTTT CAWSVVGGGATEAFF
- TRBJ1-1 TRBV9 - TGTGCCAGCAGCCCGCGGGATTTGAACACTGAAGCTTTCTTT CASSPRDLNTEAFF
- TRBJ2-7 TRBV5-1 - TGCGCCAGCAGCTTTTACTACGAGCAGTACTTC CASSFYYEQYF
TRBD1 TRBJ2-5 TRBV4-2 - TGTGCCAGCAGCCTCCCCGGGACAGGGGAGACCCAGTACTTC CASSLPGTGETQYF